The TCR beta chain described here comes from a study of ipilimumab plus nivolumab after autologous stem cell transplantation. Study-wide results and limits: Per the authors, repertoire, Treg and microbiota data justify further study.

Starting 14 to 28 days after autologous transplant, ipilimumab 1 mg/kg was given. Patients received nivolumab 3 mg/kg at weeks 1, 4, 7, 10, then fortnightly to week 26. In germline, CDR1 is MNHNY, CDR2 SVGAGI (reference sequence). This CDR3 contains 15 residues. The V end lost 2 bases, the J end lost 4 bases, and 14 bases lay between the germline ends. TCRdb keeps only in-frame clones here, not all; method: immunoSEQ multiplex PCR. The repertoire includes approximately 4,000 clones, 91% of them detected once, and about 24% sits in the top ten. Concerning this clone: No antigen is known for it.

The material sequenced was PBMCs, taken in a trial of ipilimumab plus nivolumab as post-transplant consolidation. This chain joins TRBV6-6 and TRBJ1-2; no clear D gene. The TCR originated in a male donor with multiple myeloma. The DNA of the CDR3 is TGTGCCAGCAGTTACAGGGAATCCCACCCCTATGGCTACACCTTC. Amino acid sequence: CASSYRESHPYGYTF.